A single sample is the source of the 15 T cell receptor beta chains below, sequenced in a study of metastatic and nonmetastatic thyroid tumors. Before thyroid surgery, none of the patients had received any treatment. TCRdb reprocessed the PCR reads via MiXCR. The top ten hold 6.1% of the sample, which has about 7,900 clones, 20% to 30% seen once. Sequencing input: adjacent normal tissue. The receptors stem from a female donor with papillary thyroid cancer or a benign thyroid nodule (not recorded which). Some clones in this sample may be carry-over from other donors' samples.

This clone is categorized as medium-sized. The rearrangement joins TRBV6-1 to TRBJ2-6, with D maybe TRBD1 (5 bases). CDR1 and CDR2 (germline): MNHNS, SASEGT. Trimming shortened V by 6 bases and J by 0 bases, and 12 bases separated the two germline ends. The CDR3 contains 16 residues. For the CDR3, the DNA is TGTGCCAGCAGAACCGGACAAGACTCTGGGGCCAACGTCCTGACTTTC. This encodes CASRTGQDSGANVLTF.

This chain connects TRBV7-9 to TRBJ1-1; 7 bases match TRBD1. The CDR3 contains 14 residues. V lost 6 bases to trimming and J lost 1 base; unmatched junction nucleotides: 5. Looked up from germline, CDR1 is SEHNR and CDR2 is FQNEAQ (reference sequence). This CDR3 is CASRPTGENTEAFF. The CDR3 nucleotides are TGTGCCAGCAGACCAACAGGGGAGAACACTGAAGCTTTCTTT.

The genes are TRBV5-1 and TRBJ1-1; the match to TRBD1 covers 8 bases. This CDR3 spans 13 amino acids. V dropped 4 bases and J dropped 6; count of bases not matched to a gene: 5. Germline CDR1 is SGHRS and CDR2 is YFSETQ. The CDR3 DNA is TGCGCCAGCAGCGTGACGGACAGGGCTGAAGCTTTCTTT. Translation: CASSVTDRAEAFF.

By its share, this clone is medium-sized (0.01 to 0.1%). The chain is built from TRBV25-1 and TRBJ2-1; D possibly matches TRBD1 or TRBD2 (6 bases each). There are 14 residues in the CDR3. Trimming removed 6 bases at V and 9 bases at J, with 18 bases between. Germline V gene sequence: CDR1 MGHDK, CDR2 SYGVNS. The CDR3: CASRQVGGQVEQFF. CDR3 DNA sequence: TGTGCCAGCAGACAAGTGGGGGGCCAGGTTGAGCAGTTCTTC.

By share, this clone counts as medium-sized. V and J are TRBV5-1 and TRBJ1-6; 10 bases are a match to TRBD1. The CDR3 length is 16 residues. Germline V lookup: CDR1 SGHRS, CDR2 YFSETQ. The junction had 4 bases not matched to a gene; V was cut back by 0 bases and J by 7 bases. In DNA, the CDR3 is TGCGCCAGCAGCTTGGTGGGACAGGGGAAGAATTCACCCCTCCACTTT. It codes for CASSLVGQGKNSPLHF. Variable domain in full (rest from reference TRBV5-1 and TRBJ1-6): KAGVTQTPRYLIKTRGQQVTLSCSPISGHRSVSWYQQTPGQGLQFLFEYFSETQRNKGNFPGRFSGRQFSNSRSEMNVSTLELGDSALYLCASSLVGQGKNSPLHFGNGTRLTVT.

The chain joins TRBV10-1 to TRBJ2-7; the match to TRBD2 covers 9 bases. The CDR3 spans 15 residues. With V trimmed by 0 bases and J by 3 bases, 3 bases remained unmatched. The germline gives CDR1 WNHNN, CDR2 SYGVQD (reference sequence). The CDR3 region has the DNA TGCGCCAGCAGTGAGTCGGGAGCGGGGGGCTACGAGCAGTACTTC. Its translation: CASSESGAGGYEQYF.

Comment on this clone: A read error may account for a junction end that differs from germline. The chain recombines TRBV18 with TRBJ1-2; tentatively, D is TRBD1 (6 bases). The CDR3 contains 14 residues. Germline V gene data show CDR1 as KGHSH and CDR2 as LQKENI. The CDR3, as DNA: TGCGCCAGCTCACAGGACAGATTTAACTATGGCTACACCTTC. Its protein product is CASSQDRFNYGYTF.

This clone was found many times. Given a much more abundant clone one base away, this may be a read error. The chain links TRBV5-1 to TRBJ1-2; D not resolved. The CDR3 runs 14 residues. Germline V gives CDR1 SGHRS, CDR2 YFSETQ. The CDR3 loop reads CANSLEGAEYGYTF. CDR3 DNA: TGCGCCAACAGCTTGGAGGGCGCTGAGTATGGCTACACCTTC.

This clone showed up just a few times. The V gene is TRBV6-2 or TRBV6-3, the J gene TRBJ1-6; TRBD1 agrees at 8 bases. The length of the CDR3 is 14 residues. Germline lookup yields CDR1 MNHEY and CDR2 SVGEGT. V shed 6 bases and J 8 bases; nucleotides not matched to a gene: 6. CDR3 nucleotides: TGTGCCAGCAGGGACGACAGGGGCGATTCACCCCTCCACTTT. It encodes CASRDDRGDSPLHF.

This clone was picked up a small number of times. This rearrangement joins TRBV28 to TRBJ1-1; unclear D gene. This CDR3 region has 11 residues. V gave up 3 bases and J gave up 7 bases, with 6 bases separating them. Germline V CDR1 and CDR2: MDHEN, SYDVKM. CDR3 nucleotide sequence: TGTGCCAGCAGTTTGGACGGTGAAGCTTTCTTT. Its translation is CASSLDGEAFF.

In this sample, this clone turned up a few times. This chain connects TRBV2 to TRBJ2-1; 9 bases fit TRBD2. The CDR3 extends over 15 amino acids. V shed 6 bases and J 8 bases; nucleotides not matched to a gene: 11. Germline V lookup: CDR1 SNHLY, CDR2 FYNNEI. CDR3 sequence reads: CASRVAGAGGHEQFF. CDR3 in DNA: TGTGCCAGCAGGGTAGCGGGAGCGGGGGGCCATGAGCAGTTCTTC.

This clone was counted between two and nine times. The J gene is TRBJ1-2, the V gene TRBV28; D unclear. CDR1 MDHEN and CDR2 SYDVKM come from the germline V gene. The CDR3 is 12 residues long. The V gene lost 6 bases and the J gene lost 5 bases, with 10 bases spanning the gap. The CDR3: CASRGGRYGYTF. CDR3 nucleotide sequence: TGTGCCAGCAGAGGAGGAAGATATGGCTACACCTTC.

The gene calls are TRBV6-2 or TRBV6-3 and TRBJ1-2; TRBD1 might be the D (5 bases). The germline gives CDR1 MNHEY, CDR2 SVGEGT. This CDR3 is built from 13 residues. V gave up 5 bases and J gave up 4 bases, with 11 bases separating them. CDR3 in amino acids: CASSLRDGYGYTF. The CDR3 region has the DNA TGTGCCAGCAGTCTCCGGGACGGCTATGGCTACACCTTC.

Here the CDR3 DNA reads TGTGCCAGCAGCTTAGGGATGAGTAGCGGGAAAGGAAACAATGAGCAGTTCTTC. Protein: CASSLGMSSGKGNNEQFF. V and J are TRBV7-6 and TRBJ2-1; 8 positions match TRBD2. CDR1 SGHVS and CDR2 FNYEAQ come from the germline V gene. This CDR3 contains 18 residues. With V trimmed by 1 base and J by 5 bases, 13 bases remained unmatched.

This clone was seen more than once but under ten times. The gene calls are TRBV15 and TRBJ2-3; D is unresolved. This CDR3 contains 16 residues. V was shortened by 0 bases and J by 2 bases, with 12 bases between the two germline ends. In germline, CDR1 is LNHNV, CDR2 YYDKDF (reference sequence). CDR3 sequence (DNA): TGTGCCACCAGCAGAGATAATTGGGGAACCACAGATACGCAGTATTTT. Its protein is CATSRDNWGTTDTQYF.